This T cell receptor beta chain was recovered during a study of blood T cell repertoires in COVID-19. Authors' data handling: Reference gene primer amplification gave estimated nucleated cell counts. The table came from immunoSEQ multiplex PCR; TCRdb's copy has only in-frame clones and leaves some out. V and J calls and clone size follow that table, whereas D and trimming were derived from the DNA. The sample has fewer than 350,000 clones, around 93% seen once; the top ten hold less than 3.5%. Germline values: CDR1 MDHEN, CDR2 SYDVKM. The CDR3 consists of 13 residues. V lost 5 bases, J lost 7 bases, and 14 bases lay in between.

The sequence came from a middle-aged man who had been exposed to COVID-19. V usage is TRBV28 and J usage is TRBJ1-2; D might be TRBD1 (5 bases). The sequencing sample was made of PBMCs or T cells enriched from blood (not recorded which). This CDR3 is CASSAAPRGGYTF. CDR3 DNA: TGTGCCAGCAGTGCAGCCCCTAGGGGTGGCTACACCTTC.